The subject of this entry is one TCR beta chain. What it binds is unknown. The sample originates from a study of T cells after yellow fever vaccination. Study details: SMART-Seq v4 Ultra Low Input prepared the low-cell-number fractions. Study observations and caveats: Primary-vaccination clones mostly resurfaced post-booster (96% CD4, roughly 87% CD8).

Synthesis of TCR cDNA relied on 5'RACE template switching, which attached a universal primer site and UMIs. From the 5' RACE reads, TCRdb called clonotypes with MiXCR, one entry per CDR3 protein. The table has approximately 240,000 distinct CDR3 sequences, roughly 3.5% seen once; the top ten hold around a fifth. In germline, CDR1 is MGHDK, CDR2 SYGVNS. This CDR3 region has 13 residues. The J segment lost 4 bases and the V segment lost 3 bases, leaving 0 bases of the junction unmatched. The specimen was PBMCs, collected 15 days after the yellow fever booster vaccination. This receptor was obtained from a man aged 18 to 29 who received the YFV17D yellow fever vaccine. This rearrangement joins TRBV25-1 to TRBJ1-1; 9 positions match TRBD1. The CDR3 DNA follows: TGTGCCAGCAGTGAGGGACAGGGCACTGAAGCTTTCTTT. Protein: CASSEGQGTEAFF.